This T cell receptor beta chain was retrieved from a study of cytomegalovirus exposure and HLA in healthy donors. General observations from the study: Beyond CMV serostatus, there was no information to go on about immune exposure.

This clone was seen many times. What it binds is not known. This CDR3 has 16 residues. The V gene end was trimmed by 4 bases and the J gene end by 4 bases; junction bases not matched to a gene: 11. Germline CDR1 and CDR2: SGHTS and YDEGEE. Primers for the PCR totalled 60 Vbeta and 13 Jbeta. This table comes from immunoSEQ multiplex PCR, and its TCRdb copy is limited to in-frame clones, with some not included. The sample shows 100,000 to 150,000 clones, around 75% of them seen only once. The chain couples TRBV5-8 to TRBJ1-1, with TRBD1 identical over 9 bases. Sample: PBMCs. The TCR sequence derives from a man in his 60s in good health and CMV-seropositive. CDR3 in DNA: TGTGCCAGCAGCATCCGGACAGGGGCAAGGGGCACTGAAGCTTTCTTT. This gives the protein CASSIRTGARGTEAFF.